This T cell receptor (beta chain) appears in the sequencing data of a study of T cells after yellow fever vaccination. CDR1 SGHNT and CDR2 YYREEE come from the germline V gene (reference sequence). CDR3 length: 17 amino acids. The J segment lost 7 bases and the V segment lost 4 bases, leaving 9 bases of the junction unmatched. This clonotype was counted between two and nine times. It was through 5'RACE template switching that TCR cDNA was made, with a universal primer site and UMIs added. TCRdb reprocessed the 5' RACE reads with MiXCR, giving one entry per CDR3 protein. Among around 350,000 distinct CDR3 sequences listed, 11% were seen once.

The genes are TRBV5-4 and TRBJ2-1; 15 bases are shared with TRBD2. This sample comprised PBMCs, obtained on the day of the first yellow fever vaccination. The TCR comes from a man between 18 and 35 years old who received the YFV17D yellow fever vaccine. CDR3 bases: TGTGCCAGCAGCCCGACTTCCGGGACTAGCGGGGGGAATGAGCAGTTCTTC. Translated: CASSPTSGTSGGNEQFF.